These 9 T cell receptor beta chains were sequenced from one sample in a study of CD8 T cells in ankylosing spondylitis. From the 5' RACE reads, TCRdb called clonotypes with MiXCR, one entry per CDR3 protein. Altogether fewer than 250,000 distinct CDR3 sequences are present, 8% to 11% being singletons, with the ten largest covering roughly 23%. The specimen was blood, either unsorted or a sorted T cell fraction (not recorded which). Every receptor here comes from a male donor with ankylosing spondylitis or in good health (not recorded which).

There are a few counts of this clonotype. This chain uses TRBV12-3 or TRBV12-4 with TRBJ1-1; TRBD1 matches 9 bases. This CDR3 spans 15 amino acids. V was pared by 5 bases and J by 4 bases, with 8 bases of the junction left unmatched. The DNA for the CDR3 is TGTGCCAGCAGTCAACTGGGACAGGGATCCACTGAAGCTTTCTTT. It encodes CASSQLGQGSTEAFF.

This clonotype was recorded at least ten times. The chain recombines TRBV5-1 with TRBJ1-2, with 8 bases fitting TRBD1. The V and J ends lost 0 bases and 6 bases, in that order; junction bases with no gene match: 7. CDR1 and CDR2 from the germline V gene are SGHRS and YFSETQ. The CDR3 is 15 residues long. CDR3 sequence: CASSLEQGAIDGYTF. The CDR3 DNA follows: TGCGCCAGCAGCTTGGAGCAGGGGGCAATTGATGGCTACACCTTC. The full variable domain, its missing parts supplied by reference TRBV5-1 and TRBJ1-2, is KAGVTQTPRYLIKTRGQQVTLSCSPISGHRSVSWYQQTPGQGLQFLFEYFSETQRNKGNFPGRFSGRQFSNSRSEMNVSTLELGDSALYLCASSLEQGAIDGYTFGSGTRLTVV.

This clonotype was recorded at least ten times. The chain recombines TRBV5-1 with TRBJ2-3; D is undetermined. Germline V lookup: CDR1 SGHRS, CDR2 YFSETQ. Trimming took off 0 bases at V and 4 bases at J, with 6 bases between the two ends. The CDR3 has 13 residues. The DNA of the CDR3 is TGCGCCAGCAGCTTGGCCATAGCAGATACGCAGTATTTT. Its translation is CASSLAIADTQYF.

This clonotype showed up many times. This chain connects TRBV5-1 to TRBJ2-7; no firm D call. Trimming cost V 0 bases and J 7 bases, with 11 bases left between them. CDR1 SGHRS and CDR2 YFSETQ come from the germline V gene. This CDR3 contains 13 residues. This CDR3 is CASSLEWSREQYF. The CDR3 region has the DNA TGCGCCAGCAGCTTGGAATGGTCCCGAGAGCAGTACTTC.

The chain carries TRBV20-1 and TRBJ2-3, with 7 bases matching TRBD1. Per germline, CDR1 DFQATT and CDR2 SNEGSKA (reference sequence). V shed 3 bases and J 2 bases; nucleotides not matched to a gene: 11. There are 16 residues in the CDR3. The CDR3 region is CSASDLRGPNTDTQYF. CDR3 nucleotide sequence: TGCAGTGCTAGTGATTTGAGGGGGCCAAACACAGATACGCAGTATTTT.

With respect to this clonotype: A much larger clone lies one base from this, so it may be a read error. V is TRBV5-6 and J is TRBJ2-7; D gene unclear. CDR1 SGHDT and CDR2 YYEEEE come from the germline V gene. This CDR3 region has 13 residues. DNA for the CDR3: TGTGCCAGCAGCTTGTTCGGTACCTACAAGCAGTACTTC. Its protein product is CASSLFGTYKQYF.

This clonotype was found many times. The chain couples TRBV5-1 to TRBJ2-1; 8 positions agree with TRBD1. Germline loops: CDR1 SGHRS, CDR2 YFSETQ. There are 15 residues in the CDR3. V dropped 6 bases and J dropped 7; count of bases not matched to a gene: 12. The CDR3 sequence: CASNPVGQGANEQFF. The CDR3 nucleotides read TGCGCCAGCAACCCGGTTGGGCAGGGGGCTAATGAGCAGTTCTTC.

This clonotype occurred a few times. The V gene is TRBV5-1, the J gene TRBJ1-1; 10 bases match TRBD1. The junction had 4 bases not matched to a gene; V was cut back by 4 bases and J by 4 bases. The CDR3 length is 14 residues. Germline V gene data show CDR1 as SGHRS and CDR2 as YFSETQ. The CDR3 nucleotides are TGCGCCAGCAGCCAGGGACAGGGGAGCACTGAAGCTTTCTTT. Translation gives CASSQGQGSTEAFF.

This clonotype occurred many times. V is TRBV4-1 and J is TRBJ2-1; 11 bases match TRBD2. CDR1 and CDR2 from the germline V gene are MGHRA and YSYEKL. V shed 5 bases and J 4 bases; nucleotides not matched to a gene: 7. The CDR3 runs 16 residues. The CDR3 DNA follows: TGCGCCAGCAGCGCCGACGGGACTAGCGGTTACAATGAGCAGTTCTTC. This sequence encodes CASSADGTSGYNEQFF.